These 30 T cell receptor beta chains were sequenced from one sample in a study of human versus mouse CDR3 diversity and MHC coevolution. The table came from immunoSEQ multiplex PCR; TCRdb's copy has only in-frame clones and leaves some out. The sample comprises more than 60,000 clones, around 93% of which are singletons, and over 0.12% rests with the top ten. The sequencing input was naive CD4+ T cells from blood. Described subset: CD45RO-negative CD62L-positive naive CD4 T cells. The receptors originated from a person aged 25-75 years in good health.

V and J are TRBV6-6 and TRBJ1-4, with TRBD1 identical over 7 bases. This CDR3 spans 14 amino acids. Trimming removed 6 bases from V and 5 bases from J; junction bases left unmatched: 6. Germline lookup yields CDR1 MNHNY and CDR2 SVGAGI (reference sequence). CDR3 amino acids: CASRAGTVNEKLFF. The CDR3 coding sequence is TGTGCCAGCAGGGCTGGGACAGTCAATGAAAAACTGTTTTTT.

V gene TRBV28 combines with J gene TRBJ1-4; 8 bases are a match to TRBD1. The CDR3 loop spans 14 amino acids. Germline V gives CDR1 MDHEN, CDR2 SYDVKM. The J segment lost 2 bases and the V segment lost 7 bases, leaving 3 bases of the junction unmatched. The CDR3 coding sequence is TGTGCCAGCACCTCAGGGGGCACTAATGAAAAACTGTTTTTT. Translating it yields CASTSGGTNEKLFF.

This chain links TRBV2 with TRBJ2-7; D might be TRBD1 (5 bases). V gave up 5 bases and J gave up 3 bases, with 5 bases separating them. The V gene's germline CDR1 is SNHLY and CDR2 FYNNEI. The CDR3 runs to 11 residues. The CDR3 coding sequence is TGTGCCAGCAGTACAGGCTACGAGCAGTACTTC. This translates into CASSTGYEQYF.

This rearrangement joins TRBV12-5 to TRBJ1-5; no definite D call. There are 12 residues in the CDR3. From germline, CDR1 is LGHNT and CDR2 FRNRAP. Trimming shortened V by 4 bases and J by 4 bases, and 5 bases separated the two germline ends. The CDR3, as DNA: TGTGCTAGTGGTTCAATTAATCAGCCCCAGCATTTT. This encodes CASGSINQPQHF.

V and J are TRBV19 and TRBJ1-5, with a possible D match to TRBD1 (6 bases). V shed 6 bases and J shed 8 bases, with 17 bases lying between them. This CDR3 region has 14 residues. Germline assignment: CDR1 LNHDA and CDR2 SQIVND (reference sequence). CDR3 sequence reads: CASSPGTTKEPQHF. The CDR3 bases are TGTGCCAGTAGCCCAGGGACAACGAAGGAGCCCCAGCATTTT.

The chain joins TRBV28 to TRBJ2-2, with D possibly being TRBD1 (6 bases). V was cut by 8 bases and J by 4 bases, with 23 bases left in between. CDR3 length: 17 amino acids. Germline lookup yields CDR1 MDHEN and CDR2 SYDVKM. The CDR3 region has the DNA TGTGCCAGCGGAACCTTCCCCGACAGGCTAGGCACCGGGGAGCTGTTTTTT. This gives the protein CASGTFPDRLGTGELFF.

V is TRBV9 and J is TRBJ2-5; TRBD1 is a possible D gene (6 bases). The CDR3 is made up of 15 amino acids. Per the germline V gene, CDR1 is SGDLS and CDR2 is YYNGEE. V lost 0 bases to trimming and J lost 4 bases, with 13 bases between them. The CDR3 DNA reads TGTGCCAGCAGCGTAGGGGCAGGGGATGGAGAGACCCAGTACTTC. Translation gives CASSVGAGDGETQYF. The variable domain in full, with the rest retrieved from reference TRBV9 and TRBJ2-5, is DSGVTQTPKHLITATGQRVTLRCSPRSGDLSVYWYQQSLDQGLQFLIQYYNGEERAKGNILERFSAQQFPDLHSELNLSSLELGDSALYFCASSVGAGDGETQYFGPGTRLLVL.

There are a few counts of this clone. J is TRBJ1-3 and V is TRBV10-2; TRBD1 is a possible D gene (6 bases). V shed 0 bases and J shed 0 bases, with 9 bases lying between them. The CDR3 covers 16 residues. The germline V gene has CDR1 WSHSY and CDR2 SAAADI. In nucleotides, the CDR3 is TGCGCCAGCAGTGAGTCTGACAGGCACTCTGGAAACACCATATATTTT. Its translation: CASSESDRHSGNTIYF.

The genes are TRBV6-5 and TRBJ2-7; the D gene is possibly TRBD2 (5 bases). CDR3 length: 13 amino acids. V lost 0 bases and J lost 6, with 9 bases in between. Looked up from germline, CDR1 is MNHEY and CDR2 is SVGAGI. The CDR3 here is CASSYSVAGEQYF. The CDR3 coding sequence is TGTGCCAGCAGTTACTCCGTGGCGGGCGAGCAGTACTTC.

This sequence joins TRBV27 and TRBJ2-1, with 11 bases lining up with TRBD2. This CDR3 region has 15 residues. V shed 3 bases, J shed 9 bases, and the junction held 7 bases outside the gene matches. Germline assignment: CDR1 MNHEY and CDR2 SMNVEV (reference sequence). The CDR3 protein is CASSFLVAGGAEQFF. The CDR3 nucleotides are TGTGCCAGCAGTTTCCTGGTAGCGGGGGGGGCTGAGCAGTTCTTC.

This chain uses TRBV7-6 with TRBJ2-5; perhaps TRBD2 as D (5 bases). The germline V and J ends were trimmed by 6 bases and 2 bases, with 16 bases remaining between them. The CDR3 has 15 residues. Looked up from germline, CDR1 is SGHVS and CDR2 is FNYEAQ. CDR3 in amino acids: CASSLSGWGQETQYF. The CDR3 nucleotides read TGTGCCAGCAGTCTCTCGGGATGGGGTCAAGAGACCCAGTACTTC.

The chain carries TRBV10-2 and TRBJ1-1, with D possibly matching TRBD1 (5 bases). This CDR3 spans 14 amino acids. Germline assignment: CDR1 WSHSY and CDR2 SAAADI. V dropped 8 bases and J dropped 6 bases, with 19 bases sitting between them. The chain's CDR3 is CASPRRGGCAEAFF. The CDR3 DNA is TGCGCCAGCCCCAGGCGGGGGGGGTGTGCTGAAGCTTTCTTT.

The genes are TRBV11-3 and TRBJ2-5; tentatively, D is TRBD1 (6 bases). Germline lookup yields CDR1 SGHNT and CDR2 YENEEA. V was pared by 9 bases and J by 5 bases, with 13 bases between. The CDR3 runs 12 residues. For the CDR3, the DNA is TGTGCCAGACACAGGGTAGGCGAGACCCAGTACTTC. Protein sequence: CARHRVGETQYF.

The chain uses TRBV18 and TRBJ1-4; no definite D call. Trimming shortened V by 2 bases and J by 7 bases, and 5 bases separated the two germline ends. This CDR3 has 12 amino acids. Germline V gene lookup returns CDR1 KGHSH and CDR2 LQKENI. The CDR3 is CASSPSREKLFF. CDR3 nucleotides: TGTGCCAGCTCACCATCTCGTGAAAAACTGTTTTTT.

The chain links TRBV7-7 to TRBJ2-2, with 7 bases lining up with TRBD1. Germline CDR1 reads SSHAT; CDR2 reads FNYEAQ (reference sequence). This CDR3 spans 18 amino acids. V shed 7 bases and J 0 bases; nucleotides not matched to a gene: 14. The CDR3 bases are TGTGCCAGCAACAGAGGGGTGGACAGGCCTCCGAACACCGGGGAGCTGTTTTTT. It is translated as CASNRGVDRPPNTGELFF.

J is TRBJ2-7 and V is TRBV7-2; 12 bases match TRBD2. With V trimmed by 2 bases and J by 2 bases, 10 bases remained unmatched. Germline values: CDR1 SGHTA, CDR2 FQGNSA. The CDR3 spans 18 residues. The CDR3 spells CASSLNGLAGGSTYEQYF. The CDR3 DNA reads as TGTGCCAGCAGCTTAAATGGGCTAGCGGGAGGGTCGACCTACGAGCAGTACTTC.

V usage is TRBV19 and J usage is TRBJ1-3, with unresolved D. V gave up 0 bases and J gave up 0 bases, with 9 bases separating them. Germline assignment: CDR1 LNHDA and CDR2 SQIVND (reference sequence). The CDR3 totals 16 residues. The CDR3 sequence: CASSIDGGDSGNTIYF. Here the CDR3 DNA reads TGTGCCAGTAGTATAGACGGCGGCGACTCTGGAAACACCATATATTTT.

The chain employs TRBV7-8 and TRBJ2-2; D is possibly TRBD2 (5 bases). The germline V gene has CDR1 SGHVS and CDR2 FQNEAQ. Trimming stripped 5 bases from V and 8 bases from J, with 21 bases between. CDR3 length: 16 residues. The CDR3 DNA sequence: TGTGCCAGCAGCGCCCTAGGGAACGAGGGCCGGGGGGAGCTGTTTTTT. The encoded protein is CASSALGNEGRGELFF.

This sequence joins TRBV6-1 and TRBJ1-1; TRBD1 matches 7 bases. Germline loops: CDR1 MNHNS, CDR2 SASEGT. Trimming removed 7 bases from V and 4 bases from J; junction bases left unmatched: 12. The CDR3 loop spans 15 amino acids. CDR3 sequence (DNA): TGTGCCAGCAAACCTCCGACAGGGTTAGGCACTGAAGCTTTCTTT. Its protein is CASKPPTGLGTEAFF.

This clone was seen a single time. This chain connects TRBV5-5 to TRBJ2-3; D might be TRBD2 (6 bases). Germline V lookup: CDR1 SGHKS, CDR2 YYEKEE (reference sequence). The CDR3 consists of 14 residues. Trimming removed 4 bases at V and 6 bases at J, with 15 bases between. The chain's CDR3 is CASSTLWGDDTQYF. CDR3 bases: TGTGCCAGCAGCACCCTTTGGGGGGATGATACGCAGTATTTT.

This rearrangement joins TRBV19 to TRBJ2-7; TRBD2 agrees at 10 bases. Losses at the gene ends were 6 bases for V and 4 bases for J; bases not matched to a gene: 12. Germline values: CDR1 LNHDA, CDR2 SQIVND (reference sequence). The CDR3 spans 16 residues. Here the CDR3 reads CASRKKGLAPTYEQYF. CDR3 nucleotides: TGTGCCAGTAGGAAAAAGGGACTAGCGCCAACTTACGAGCAGTACTTC.

J is TRBJ1-1 and V is TRBV30, with D perhaps matching TRBD1 (6 bases). The germline V gene has CDR1 GTSNPN and CDR2 SVGIG (reference sequence). This CDR3 is built from 13 residues. The CDR3 region is CARTVLMNTEAFF. CDR3 nucleotide sequence: TGTGCTCGGACAGTTCTTATGAACACTGAAGCTTTCTTT.

The CDR3 here is CASSRTYSGTSVHEQYF. In nucleotides, the CDR3 is TGTGCCAGCAGCCGGACTTACTCCGGGACTAGCGTTCACGAGCAGTACTTC. The rearrangement joins TRBV7-6 to TRBJ2-7; TRBD2 matches at 10 bases. The J segment lost 5 bases and the V segment lost 5 bases, leaving 15 bases of the junction unmatched. Germline V lookup: CDR1 SGHVS, CDR2 FNYEAQ. The CDR3 runs 17 residues.

The rearrangement links TRBV6-1 to TRBJ1-5; D gene ambiguous. V was shortened by 5 bases and J by 3 bases, with 5 bases between the two germline ends. CDR3 size: 12 residues. Per the germline V gene, CDR1 is MNHNS and CDR2 is SASEGT. This chain's CDR3 is CASSSFNQPQHF. In nucleotides, the CDR3 is TGTGCCAGCAGTTCCTTCAATCAGCCCCAGCATTTT.

This chain links TRBV7-2 with TRBJ2-3; 11 bases are a match to TRBD2. This CDR3 region has 16 residues. V shed 5 bases and J 1 base; nucleotides not matched to a gene: 5. Germline V gene sequence: CDR1 SGHTA, CDR2 FQGNSA. CDR3 sequence reads: CASSISGGGRTDTQYF. CDR3 sequence (DNA): TGTGCCAGCAGCATTAGCGGGGGGGGGCGCACAGATACGCAGTATTTT.

The chain couples TRBV10-3 to TRBJ1-1; D not certain. Germline V gives CDR1 ENHRY, CDR2 SYGVKD. The CDR3 has 15 residues. V lost 0 bases and J lost 0, with 8 bases in between. This CDR3 is CAISESSFMNTEAFF. The CDR3 DNA reads as TGTGCCATCAGTGAGTCGAGTTTTATGAACACTGAAGCTTTCTTT.

This clone was seen just once. J is TRBJ2-5 and V is TRBV28; 7 bases line up with TRBD1. The J call may be in error: the DNA end matches TRBJ2-7 better. The germline V gene has CDR1 MDHEN and CDR2 SYDVKM. This CDR3 is 15 amino acids long. As DNA, the CDR3 is TGTGCCAGCAGTCTTTCAGGCCTGACAGGGTACGAGCAGTACTTC. This translates into CASSLSGLTGYEQYF.

This clone was seen a single time. Here the CDR3 reads CSVEAAGAYGTQYF. The CDR3, as DNA: TGCAGCGTTGAGGCAGCGGGAGCGTATGGGACCCAGTACTTC. The rearrangement joins TRBV29-1 to TRBJ2-5, with 8 bases that match TRBD2. The germline gives CDR1 SQVTM, CDR2 ANQGSEA. The CDR3 is made up of 14 amino acids. The J segment lost 7 bases and the V segment lost 3 bases, leaving 10 bases of the junction unmatched.

The chain combines TRBV19 with TRBJ2-1; TRBD1 agrees at 9 bases. Germline-derived CDR1 and CDR2 are LNHDA and SQIVND (reference sequence). The CDR3 spans 18 residues. With V trimmed by 1 base and J by 6 bases, 13 bases remained unmatched. CDR3 in amino acids: CASSIGTGVLGLGNEQFF. The CDR3 bases are TGTGCCAGTAGTATAGGGACAGGGGTTCTGGGTTTGGGCAATGAGCAGTTCTTC.

The chain couples TRBV10-1 to TRBJ2-2; possibly TRBD2 for D (6 bases). V shed 10 bases and J shed 4 bases, with 19 bases lying between them. CDR1 is WNHNN, CDR2 SYGVQD, per germline (reference sequence). There are 15 residues in the CDR3. CDR3 bases: TGCGCCACCCCGCCCGGGACTGATCCCACCGGGGAGCTGTTTTTT. Amino acid sequence: CATPPGTDPTGELFF.